What follows are 26 T cell receptor beta chains derived from one specimen sequenced in a study of blood T cell repertoires in COVID-19 (TCRdb year 2020). The library was prepared using the immunoSEQ multiplex PCR assay. TCRdb retrieved this table from immuneACCESS and kept in-frame rearrangements only. Not all clones are present; in checked studies, unresolved V genes account for under half, and no reason is known for the remainder. In all, the sample holds 200,000 to 250,000 clones, and roughly 80% of those were seen once. About 8.9% of the sample goes to the ten largest clones. Input material: peripheral blood. These receptors all stem from an elderly man with acute or convalescent COVID-19.

The V gene is TRBV28, the J gene TRBJ2-7; 10 bases match TRBD1. The V and J ends lost 8 bases and 7 bases, in that order; junction bases with no gene match: 8. The CDR3 consists of 13 residues. Germline V CDR1 and CDR2: MDHEN, SYDVKM. The CDR3 loop is CASFRTGGFEQYF. The CDR3 DNA reads as TGTGCCAGCTTTCGGACAGGGGGATTTGAGCAGTACTTC.

The rearrangement uses TRBV7-9 and TRBJ1-2; maybe TRBD1 (6 bases). Germline values: CDR1 SEHNR, CDR2 FQNEAQ (reference sequence). Trimming took off 1 base at V and 4 bases at J, with 22 bases between the two ends. The CDR3 has 18 amino acids. CDR3 bases: TGTGCCAGCAGCTTAGGGGCACGGGGCAGGGGCGGAACCTATGGCTACACCTTC. Translation gives CASSLGARGRGGTYGYTF.

The V gene is TRBV24-1, the J gene TRBJ1-5; possibly TRBD1 for D (6 bases). Germline assignment: CDR1 KGHDR and CDR2 SFDVKD. The CDR3 extends over 18 amino acids. V lost 0 bases and J 3 bases, leaving 17 bases between the germline ends. The DNA of the CDR3 is TGTGCCACCAGTGATTTGCCCAACTTCGGACAGTTCAATCAGCCCCAGCATTTT. Translated: CATSDLPNFGQFNQPQHF.

The chain is built from TRBV10-1 and TRBJ2-7, with D maybe TRBD2 (5 bases). CDR3 length equals 17 residues. CDR1 is WNHNN, CDR2 SYGVQD, per germline (reference sequence). Between the trimmed V and J ends, which lost 8 bases and 3 bases, there was a span of 26 bases. The CDR3 loop reads CASEIRRGPPLNYEQYF. CDR3 bases: TGCGCCAGCGAAATCCGCCGAGGGCCACCTTTAAACTACGAGCAGTACTTC.

The chain has TRBV7-9 and TRBJ2-3; tentatively, D is TRBD2 (6 bases). Per germline, CDR1 SEHNR and CDR2 FQNEAQ (reference sequence). V dropped 5 bases and J dropped 4 bases, with 16 bases sitting between them. This CDR3 region has 15 residues. DNA for the CDR3: TGTGCCAGCAGCCCTATTGCGGGGTACGCAGATACGCAGTATTTT. Its protein product is CASSPIAGYADTQYF.

The chain is built from TRBV6-5 and TRBJ2-7; D might be TRBD1 (6 bases). V lost 5 bases, J lost 7 bases, and 18 bases lay in between. Germline assignment: CDR1 MNHEY and CDR2 SVGAGI. The CDR3 is 14 residues long. The CDR3 protein is CASSTGHRGGEQYF. CDR3 bases: TGTGCCAGCAGTACGGGACACCGCGGCGGAGAGCAGTACTTC.

V usage is TRBV19 and J usage is TRBJ2-1; TRBD1 agrees at 9 bases. The CDR3 loop spans 15 amino acids. From germline, CDR1 is LNHDA and CDR2 SQIVND (reference sequence). The V gene end was trimmed by 7 bases and the J gene end by 0 bases; junction bases not matched to a gene: 4. CDR3: CASKPTGGSYNEQFF. The CDR3, as DNA: TGTGCCAGTAAACCGACAGGGGGCTCCTACAATGAGCAGTTCTTC.

This clone was counted once. The rearrangement uses TRBV6-6 and TRBJ2-1, with 10 nucleotides matching TRBD2. The CDR3 loop spans 15 amino acids. Per the germline V gene, CDR1 is MNHNY and CDR2 is SVGAGI (reference sequence). The J segment lost 4 bases and the V segment lost 4 bases, leaving 4 bases of the junction unmatched. Here the CDR3 reads CASSLLAGTYNEQFF. The CDR3 DNA follows: TGTGCCAGCAGTTTACTAGCGGGAACTTACAATGAGCAGTTCTTC.

This clone was seen a single time. The chain employs TRBV6-5 and TRBJ2-7; 10 bases fit TRBD1. This CDR3 spans 15 amino acids. V lost 7 bases to trimming and J lost 0 bases; unmatched junction nucleotides: 6. Germline CDR1 MNHEY, CDR2 SVGAGI. The CDR3 DNA is TGTGCCAGCACTTCCCGGGACAGGGGCTCCTACGAGCAGTACTTC. Translating gives CASTSRDRGSYEQYF.

The table lists this clone with a few counts. The V gene is TRBV7-8, the J gene TRBJ2-2; TRBD1 agrees at 7 bases. The CDR3 consists of 14 residues. The germline CDR1 and CDR2 sequences are SGHVS and FQNEAQ. V gave up 2 bases and J gave up 7 bases; unmatched junction bases: 4. This CDR3 reads CASSLQGVHGELFF. The CDR3 nucleotides are TGTGCCAGCAGCTTACAGGGGGTGCACGGGGAGCTGTTTTTT.

This clone was counted a single time. J is TRBJ2-7 and V is TRBV19; weak D call: TRBD1 (5 bases). Germline lookup yields CDR1 LNHDA and CDR2 SQIVND (reference sequence). The CDR3 loop spans 13 amino acids. With 5 bases removed from V and 3 bases from J, the gap between germline ends came to 11 bases. Here the CDR3 DNA reads TGTGCCAGTAGTGCAAGCAGGGTCTACGAGCAGTACTTC. It yields the protein CASSASRVYEQYF.

The chain is built from TRBV30 and TRBJ1-2, with a tentative D call TRBD1 (6 bases). The CDR3 runs 16 residues. Germline CDR1 is GTSNPN and CDR2 is SVGIG (reference sequence). Trimming took 3 bases from V and 4 from J, leaving 21 bases between them. CDR3 bases: TGTGCCTGGAGAACTCTTGGCGGGGAGGGGGGCTATGGCTACACCTTC. It translates to CAWRTLGGEGGYGYTF.

This clone was detected only once. The rearrangement links TRBV5-4 to TRBJ2-7; 8 positions match TRBD2. CDR3 length: 15 residues. The germline gives CDR1 SGHNT, CDR2 YYREEE (reference sequence). The V and J ends lost 0 bases and 6 bases, in that order; junction bases with no gene match: 8. As DNA, the CDR3 is TGTGCCAGCAGCTTGGAAGGGACTAGAAGGATCGAGCAGTACTTC. It codes for CASSLEGTRRIEQYF.

The CDR3 protein is CASTIAGPNYGYTF. CDR3 DNA sequence: TGTGCCAGCACTATCGCAGGTCCTAACTATGGCTACACCTTC. The rearrangement joins TRBV5-6 to TRBJ1-2; the D is unclear. Trimming stripped 6 bases from V and 0 bases from J, with 12 bases between. Germline V gene lookup returns CDR1 SGHDT and CDR2 YYEEEE. The CDR3 sequence is 14 residues long.

This chain links TRBV19 with TRBJ2-7; 8 bases fit TRBD2. Germline V CDR1 and CDR2: LNHDA, SQIVND (reference sequence). The trim removed 5 bases at V and 7 bases at J, leaving 19 bases unmatched. This CDR3 contains 17 residues. CDR3 nucleotide sequence: TGTGCCAGTAGTTACGGCCTAGCGGGCAGAACCCCGTGGGAGCAGTACTTC. Its translation: CASSYGLAGRTPWEQYF.

The CDR3 DNA is TGTGCCAGCAATTCTAGGGGAACCAATCAGCCCCAGCATTTT. Amino acid sequence: CASNSRGTNQPQHF. The chain links TRBV2 to TRBJ1-5, with a tentative D call TRBD1 (5 bases). The CDR3 has 14 residues. V lost 7 bases and J 3 bases, leaving 13 bases between the germline ends. Germline CDR1 and CDR2: SNHLY and FYNNEI.

This rearrangement joins TRBV5-1 to TRBJ2-5, with 8 bases lining up with TRBD2. V dropped 1 base and J dropped 7; count of bases not matched to a gene: 9. The CDR3 spans 15 residues. The germline gives CDR1 SGHRS, CDR2 YFSETQ. The CDR3 DNA reads TGCGCCAGCAGCTTGAGTAGCGGGATCCTCCGGACCCAGTACTTC. Protein product: CASSLSSGILRTQYF.

The rearrangement links TRBV30 to TRBJ2-3; maybe TRBD2 (6 bases). Germline V gives CDR1 GTSNPN, CDR2 SVGIG (reference sequence). The CDR3 spans 15 residues. Trimming left V 5 bases short and J 2 bases short, with 17 bases between. This CDR3 is CAWALWGGLTDTQYF. Here the CDR3 DNA reads TGTGCCTGGGCCCTCTGGGGAGGCCTCACAGATACGCAGTATTTT.

CDR3 in amino acids: CASSPRAGANYGYTF. The CDR3 nucleotides read TGCGCCAGCAGCCCTCGGGCGGGGGCAAACTATGGCTACACCTTC. V gene TRBV5-1 combines with J gene TRBJ1-2, with D possibly matching TRBD1 (6 bases). CDR3 length equals 15 residues. Germline V lookup: CDR1 SGHRS, CDR2 YFSETQ. Trimming took off 4 bases at V and 2 bases at J, with 15 bases between the two ends.

The chain joins TRBV18 to TRBJ2-3; 8 positions match TRBD1. CDR1 and CDR2 (germline): KGHSH, LQKENI. The CDR3 totals 14 residues. Germline trimming cut 6 bases from V and 5 bases from J; bases unmatched to any gene: 7. CDR3 loop: CASSRRTGKDTQYF. Here the CDR3 DNA reads TGTGCCAGCTCGCGGCGGACAGGGAAAGATACGCAGTATTTT.

The chain is built from TRBV5-1 and TRBJ2-1, with D maybe TRBD1 (5 bases). The V end was cut by 0 bases, the J end by 8 bases, with 15 bases between. The germline gives CDR1 SGHRS, CDR2 YFSETQ. The CDR3 runs to 15 residues. CDR3 nucleotides: TGCGCCAGCAGCTTGGACGGGCTTGGGGCCGATGAGCAGTTCTTC. Amino acid sequence: CASSLDGLGADEQFF.

J is TRBJ1-2 and V is TRBV18; 10 positions agree with TRBD1. Losses at the gene ends were 3 bases for V and 8 bases for J; bases not matched to a gene: 12. From germline, CDR1 is KGHSH and CDR2 LQKENI. The CDR3 is made up of 16 amino acids. The CDR3 nucleotides are TGTGCCAGCTCACCGAATTTTTTGACAGGGGGCAGGGGCTACACCTTC. Translating gives CASSPNFLTGGRGYTF.

In regard to this clone: Different DNA sequences within this sample yield the same CDR3. This chain uses TRBV7-2 with TRBJ1-6; 8 bases agree with TRBD1. V shed 1 base, J shed 7 bases, and the junction held 3 bases outside the gene matches. CDR3 length: 15 residues. The germline gives CDR1 SGHTA, CDR2 FQGNSA. CDR3 in amino acids: CASSLGQGRNSPLHF. DNA of the CDR3: TGTGCCAGCAGCTTAGGACAGGGGCGGAATTCACCCCTCCACTTT.

This clone was seen more than once but under ten times. V usage is TRBV2 and J usage is TRBJ2-7; 9 positions agree with TRBD1. CDR3 length equals 14 residues. CDR1 is SNHLY and CDR2 is FYNNEI in the germline V gene. Germline trimming cut 4 bases from V and 6 bases from J; bases unmatched to any gene: 7. This chain's CDR3 is CASSVQGAQGEQYF. The CDR3 region has the DNA TGTGCCAGCAGTGTACAGGGGGCACAGGGCGAGCAGTACTTC.

This clone was recorded once. V and J are TRBV27 and TRBJ2-1, with TRBD1 identical over 7 bases. This CDR3 is built from 17 residues. The germline gives CDR1 MNHEY, CDR2 SMNVEV (reference sequence). V was clipped by 4 bases and J by 3 bases; unmatched bases: 12. DNA of the CDR3: TGTGCCAGCAGTTCCCCAACGCAGGGGGAAGGCTACAATGAGCAGTTCTTC. Protein product: CASSSPTQGEGYNEQFF.

The CDR3 DNA reads as TGTGCCAGCAGCTTATTTCCGGGATCCTATAATTCACCCCTCCACTTT. It is translated as CASSLFPGSYNSPLHF. The rearrangement links TRBV7-2 to TRBJ1-6; D remains unclear. The CDR3 has 16 residues. Trimming removed 2 bases from V and 1 base from J, with 9 bases in between. Germline V gene lookup returns CDR1 SGHTA and CDR2 FQGNSA.